The 14 T cell receptor beta chains in this list originate from one sample, sequenced in a study of graft-versus-host responses after intestinal transplantation. No antigens are known for them. Some clones are missing from TCRdb's copy, which holds only in-frame ones; the method was immunoSEQ multiplex PCR. The repertoire includes 65,000 to 85,000 clones, roughly 91% of them detected once, and under 9.5% sits in the top ten. The sample was unstimulated CD8+ T cells sorted from spleen or lymph node cells, taken before transplant. The origin of the receptors is a human donor who was the organ donor for an intestinal transplant.

This chain links TRBV27 with TRBJ2-2, with D maybe TRBD1 (6 bases). V lost 3 bases to trimming and J lost 3 bases, with 14 bases between them. Germline V gene lookup returns CDR1 MNHEY and CDR2 SMNVEV (reference sequence). The CDR3 consists of 16 residues. The CDR3 protein is CASSFPSGADTGELFF. In DNA form, the CDR3 reads TGTGCCAGCAGTTTTCCCTCAGGGGCAGACACCGGGGAGCTGTTTTTT.

The chain uses TRBV2 and TRBJ2-3, with D unclear. The germline V and J ends were trimmed by 3 bases and 3 bases, with 10 bases remaining between them. CDR1 SNHLY and CDR2 FYNNEI come from the germline V gene. This CDR3 is 14 amino acids long. In DNA form, the CDR3 reads TGTGCCAGCAGTGAGCCTTATTTGACAGATACGCAGTATTTT. It is translated as CASSEPYLTDTQYF.

The chain recombines TRBV28 with TRBJ1-6; D not certain. Germline V gives CDR1 MDHEN, CDR2 SYDVKM. CDR3 length equals 13 residues. V was shortened by 2 bases and J by 6 bases, with 5 bases between the two germline ends. In DNA, the CDR3 is TGTGCCAGCAGTTTAGTCGCTAATTCACCCCTCCACTTT. Translating it yields CASSLVANSPLHF.

The chain has TRBV23-1 and TRBJ2-7, with 8 bases fitting TRBD1. TRBV23-1 is marked as an open reading frame, function uncertain. V gave up 0 bases and J gave up 5 bases; unmatched junction bases: 15. The CDR3 is 18 amino acids. CDR3 coding DNA: TGCGCCAGCAGTCAATCGGGCCTTCTACGGCAGGGGGCCCACGAGCAGTACTTC. Translating it yields CASSQSGLLRQGAHEQYF.

The chain combines TRBV30 with TRBJ1-5, with D uncertain. V lost 2 bases and J lost 1, with 6 bases in between. The CDR3 extends over 13 amino acids. CDR1 and CDR2 (germline): GTSNPN, SVGIG (reference sequence). The CDR3 DNA is TGTGCCTGGAGTTACGGAAGCAATCAGCCCCAGCATTTT. Translating it yields CAWSYGSNQPQHF.

Comments on this clone: One end of the junction varies from germline; a read error may be responsible. The genes are TRBV28 and TRBJ2-4; D not resolved. The CDR3 runs 14 residues. Germline CDR1 and CDR2: MDHEN and SYDVKM. This CDR3 reads CASCLLAQKNIQYF. The CDR3 DNA sequence: TGTGCCAGCTGTTTGCTGGCTCAAAAAAACATTCAGTACTTC. Together with reference TRBV28 and TRBJ2-4, the CDR3 gives the full variable domain: DVKVTQSSRYLVKRTGEKVFLECVQDMDHENMFWYRQDPGLGLRLIYFSYDVKMKEKGDIPEGYSVSREKKERFSLILESASTNQTSMYLCASCLLAQKNIQYFGAGTRLSVL.

As for this clone: The junction shows a germline mismatch at one end, possibly a read error. This chain joins TRBV28 and TRBJ2-7; D unclear. CDR3 length: 13 amino acids. Germline-derived CDR1 and CDR2 are MDHEN and SYDVKM. The DNA of the CDR3 is TGTGCCAGTAGTTTCGTCGTCTGGGGCGAGCAGTACTTC. Encoded protein: CASSFVVWGEQYF.

The chain employs TRBV28 and TRBJ2-7; 10 bases map to TRBD1. V shed 2 bases, J shed 5 bases, and the junction held 6 bases outside the gene matches. The CDR3 sequence is 15 residues long. CDR1 is MDHEN and CDR2 is SYDVKM in the germline V gene. CDR3 coding DNA: TGTGCCAGCAGTTTAGGGACAGGGGTTTACCACGAGCAGTACTTC. Its protein is CASSLGTGVYHEQYF.

In this sample, this clone turned up once. The gene calls are TRBV5-4 and TRBJ1-2; D may be TRBD1 (5 bases). Trimming removed 4 bases from V and 5 bases from J, with 18 bases in between. Germline V gene data show CDR1 as SGHNT and CDR2 as YYREEE (reference sequence). This CDR3 region has 15 residues. Written as DNA, the CDR3 is TGTGCCAGCAGCCTTGGGGGGGGAAGCCCGTATGGCTACACCTTC. Its translation is CASSLGGGSPYGYTF.

The count of this clone is one. J is TRBJ2-2 and V is TRBV30; the match to TRBD1 covers 8 bases. Trimming took 5 bases from V and 3 from J; bases not matched to a gene: 8. This CDR3 is 15 amino acids long. Germline CDR1 GTSNPN, CDR2 SVGIG (reference sequence). In DNA, the CDR3 is TGTGCCTGGCAGGGGGCACAGGACCACACCGGGGAGCTGTTTTTT. Residues: CAWQGAQDHTGELFF.

The chain uses TRBV4-1 and TRBJ2-2; D possibly corresponds to TRBD2 (5 bases). Trimming removed 2 bases from V and 6 bases from J, with 13 bases in between. CDR1 and CDR2 from the germline V gene are MGHRA and YSYEKL. The CDR3 totals 15 residues. CDR3 amino acids: CASSQSGLPPGELFF. The CDR3 DNA follows: TGCGCCAGCAGCCAAAGTGGACTCCCGCCCGGGGAGCTGTTTTTT.

This CDR3 reads CATPAVYGYTF. The CDR3 DNA follows: TGTGCCACCCCGGCAGTCTATGGCTACACCTTC. The gene calls are TRBV6-1 and TRBJ1-2; no reliable D call. V lost 10 bases and J 4 bases, leaving 10 bases between the germline ends. CDR1 is MNHNS and CDR2 is SASEGT in the germline V gene. The CDR3 extends over 11 amino acids.

The V call is TRBV6-4, the J call TRBJ2-2; D is ambiguous. Trimming cost V 6 bases and J 6 bases, with 11 bases left between them. Germline CDR1 is MRHNA and CDR2 is SNTAGT. The CDR3 covers 13 residues. CDR3: CASRTTPAGELFF. The CDR3 bases are TGTGCCAGCAGAACAACCCCCGCCGGGGAGCTGTTTTTT.

The V call is TRBV27, the J call TRBJ2-3; TRBD2 agrees at 10 bases. V lost 6 bases, J lost 4 bases, and 4 bases stayed unmatched. CDR3 length: 14 amino acids. The germline V gene encodes CDR1 MNHEY and CDR2 SMNVEV (reference sequence). The CDR3 DNA reads TGTGCCAGCAGATTCGGACTAGCGGCAGATACGCAGTATTTT. Amino acids: CASRFGLAADTQYF.